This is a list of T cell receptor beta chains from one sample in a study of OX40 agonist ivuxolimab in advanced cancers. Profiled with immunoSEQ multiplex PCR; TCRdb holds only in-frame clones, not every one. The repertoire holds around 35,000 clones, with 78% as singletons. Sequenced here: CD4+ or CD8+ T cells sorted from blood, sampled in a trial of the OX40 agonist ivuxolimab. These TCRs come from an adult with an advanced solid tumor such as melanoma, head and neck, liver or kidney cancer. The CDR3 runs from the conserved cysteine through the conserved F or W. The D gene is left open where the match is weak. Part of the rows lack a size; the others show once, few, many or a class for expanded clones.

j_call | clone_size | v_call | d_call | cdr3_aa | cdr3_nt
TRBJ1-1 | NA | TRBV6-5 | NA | CASSYQARTEAFF | TGTGCCAGCAGTTACCAGGCAAGAACTGAAGCTTTCTTT
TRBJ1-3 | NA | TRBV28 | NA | CASSLGGNPGNTIYF | TGTGCCAGCAGTTTAGGGGGTAACCCCGGAAACACCATATATTTT
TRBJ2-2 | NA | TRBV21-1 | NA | CASSKWDSLDPPTSGSRNTGELFF | TGTGCCAGCAGCAAATGGGACAGCCTAGACCCCCCGACTAGCGGGAGCCGAAACACCGGGGAGCTGTTTTTT
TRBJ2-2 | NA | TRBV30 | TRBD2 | CAWKGTSANTGELFF | TGTGCCTGGAAAGGGACTAGCGCAAACACCGGGGAGCTGTTTTTT
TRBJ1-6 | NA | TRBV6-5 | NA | CASSYSGGNNSPLHF | TGTGCCAGCAGTTACTCGGGGGGGAACAATTCACCCCTCCACTTT
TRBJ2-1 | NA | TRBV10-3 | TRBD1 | CAINSRDSSYNEQFF | TGTGCCATCAACTCCCGGGACAGCTCCTACAATGAGCAGTTCTTC
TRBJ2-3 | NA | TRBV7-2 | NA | CASSLNYLRYTDTQYF | TGTGCCAGCAGCTTAAACTATCTACGATACACAGATACGCAGTATTTT
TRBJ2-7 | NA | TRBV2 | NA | CASSDRDYEQYF | TGTGCCAGCAGTGACAGGGACTACGAGCAGTACTTC
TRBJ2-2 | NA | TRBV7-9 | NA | CASIRDLNTGELFF | TGTGCCAGCATCAGAGACCTGAACACCGGGGAGCTGTTTTTT
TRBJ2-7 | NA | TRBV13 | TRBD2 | CASSLSWGSGYAPEQYF | TGTGCCAGCAGCTTAAGTTGGGGTAGCGGGTATGCGCCCGAGCAGTACTTC
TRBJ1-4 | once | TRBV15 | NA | CATSKEGPSNEKLFF | TGTGCCACCAGCAAAGAGGGGCCATCTAATGAAAAACTGTTTTTT
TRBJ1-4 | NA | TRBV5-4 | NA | CASSFKMPDEKLFF | TGTGCCAGCAGCTTTAAGATGCCAGATGAAAAACTGTTTTTT
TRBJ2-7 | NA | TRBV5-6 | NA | CASSLLGPPPYEQYF | TGTGCCAGCAGCCTCCTCGGTCCGCCCCCCTACGAGCAGTACTTC
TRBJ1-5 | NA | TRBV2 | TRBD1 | CASRDRGLYSNQPQHF | TGTGCCAGCCGGGACAGGGGCCTTTATAGCAATCAGCCCCAGCATTTT
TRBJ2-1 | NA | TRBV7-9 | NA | CASSPWGRRDNNEQFF | TGTGCCAGCAGCCCTTGGGGGCGGAGAGACAACAATGAGCAGTTCTTC
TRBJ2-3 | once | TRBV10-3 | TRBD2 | CAISVSGGATDTQYF | TGTGCCATCAGTGTTAGCGGGGGGGCAACAGATACGCAGTATTTT
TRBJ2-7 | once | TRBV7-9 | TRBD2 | CASNRPGTSGGYEQYF | TGTGCCAGCAATCGACCTGGGACTAGCGGGGGTTACGAGCAGTACTTC
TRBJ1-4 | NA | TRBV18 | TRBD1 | CASSTRTGDEKLFF | TGTGCCAGCTCAACTCGGACAGGGGACGAAAAACTGTTTTTT
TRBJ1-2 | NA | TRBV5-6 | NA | CASSLRGDYGYTF | TGTGCCAGCAGCTTGAGGGGAGACTATGGCTACACCTTC
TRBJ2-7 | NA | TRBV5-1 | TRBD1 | CATRTGKGDEQYF | TGCGCCACACGGACAGGGAAGGGGGACGAGCAGTACTTC
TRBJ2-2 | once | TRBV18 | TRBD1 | CASSPGQVGDGELFF | TGTGCCAGCTCACCCGGACAGGTTGGCGACGGGGAGCTGTTTTTT
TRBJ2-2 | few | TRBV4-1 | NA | CASSQEGSGGPDGELFF | TGCGCCAGCAGCCAAGAAGGCTCAGGGGGGCCTGACGGGGAGCTGTTTTTT